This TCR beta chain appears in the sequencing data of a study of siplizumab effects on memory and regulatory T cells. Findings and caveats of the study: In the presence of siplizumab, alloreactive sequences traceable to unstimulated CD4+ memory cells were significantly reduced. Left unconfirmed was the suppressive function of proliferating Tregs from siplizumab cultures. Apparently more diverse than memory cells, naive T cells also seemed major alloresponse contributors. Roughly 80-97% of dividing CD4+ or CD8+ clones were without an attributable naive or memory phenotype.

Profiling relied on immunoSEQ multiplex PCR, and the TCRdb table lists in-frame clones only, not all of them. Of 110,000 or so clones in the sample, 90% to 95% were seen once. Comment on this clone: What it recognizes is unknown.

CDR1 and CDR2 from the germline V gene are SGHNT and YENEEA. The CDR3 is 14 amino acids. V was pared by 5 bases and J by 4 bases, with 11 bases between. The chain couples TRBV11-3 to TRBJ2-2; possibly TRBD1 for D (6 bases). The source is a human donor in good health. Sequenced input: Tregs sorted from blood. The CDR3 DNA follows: TGTGCCAGCAGCCCACAGGGAAGCACCGGGGAGCTGTTTTTT. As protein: CASSPQGSTGELFF.